This is a list of T cell receptor beta chains from one sample in a study of cytomegalovirus exposure and HLA in healthy donors. Assay used: immunoSEQ multiplex PCR; TCRdb lists only in-frame clones, some missing. The sample lists about 110,000 clones, 95% occurring once. Source material: PBMCs. The receptor source for this set is a woman aged 18-29 years in good health and CMV-seronegative. The CDR3 runs from the conserved cysteine through the conserved F or W. A D gene is named only where the DNA matches it firmly. Clone size is shown for a subset of rows, as once, few, many or a class of expanded clone.

clone size | J gene | V gene | D gene | CDR3 protein | CDR3 DNA
. | TRBJ2-3 | TRBV20-1 | . | CSAGDTPAQYF | TGCAGTGCTGGGGACACCCCCGCGCAGTATTTT
. | TRBJ1-2 | TRBV5-6 | TRBD1 | CASSTTGVGYTF | TGTGCCAGCAGCACCACAGGGGTCGGCTACACCTTC
. | TRBJ1-2 | TRBV5-1 | TRBD1 | CASRVTGDGYTF | TGCGCCAGCAGGGTGACAGGGGATGGCTACACCTTC
. | TRBJ2-7 | TRBV10-3 | TRBD1 | CAIGTGDYYEQYF | TGTGCCATCGGGACAGGGGACTACTACGAGCAGTACTTC
. | TRBJ1-4 | TRBV2 | TRBD1 | CASSEVGGNEKLFF | TGTGCCAGCAGTGAAGTAGGGGGCAATGAAAAACTGTTTTTT
. | TRBJ1-6 | TRBV4-1 | . | CASSLQGTRSPLHF | TGCGCCAGCAGCTTACAGGGAACGCGATCACCCCTCCACTTT
. | TRBJ2-2 | TRBV7-9 | . | CASSSLVNGELFF | TGTGCCAGCAGCTCGCTAGTAAACGGGGAGCTGTTTTTT
. | TRBJ2-7 | TRBV4-2 | . | CASSQDPGSYEQYF | TGTGCCAGCAGCCAAGATCCCGGGTCCTACGAGCAGTACTTC
. | TRBJ2-7 | TRBV28 | . | CASSLTQGSYEQYF | TGTGCCAGCAGTCTTACTCAGGGCTCCTACGAGCAGTACTTC
. | TRBJ2-3 | TRBV7-9 | TRBD2 | CASSSTGGDTDTQYF | TGTGCCAGCAGTTCCACGGGGGGGGACACAGATACGCAGTATTTT
. | TRBJ1-5 | TRBV11-2 | . | CASSLEGRGNQPQHF | TGTGCCAGCAGCTTAGAGGGCAGGGGCAATCAGCCCCAGCATTTT
. | TRBJ2-4 | TRBV4-1 | TRBD2 | CASSPRATSGGAAKNIQYF | TGCGCCAGCAGCCCCCGGGCGACTAGCGGGGGGGCTGCCAAAAACATTCAGTACTTC
. | TRBJ2-7 | TRBV18 | . | CASSPLAQVAEQYF | TGTGCCAGCTCACCTCTCGCTCAGGTCGCCGAGCAGTACTTC
. | TRBJ2-7 | TRBV28 | TRBD2 | CASSLPPGGGEQYF | TGTGCCAGCAGTCTGCCCCCTGGGGGGGGTGAGCAGTACTTC
. | TRBJ2-1 | TRBV10-3 | TRBD2 | CAIKGTSGEDEQFF | TGTGCCATCAAAGGGACTAGCGGGGAAGATGAGCAGTTCTTC
. | TRBJ1-5 | TRBV30 | . | CARPGRDSNQPQHF | TGTGCCCGGCCTGGGAGGGACAGCAATCAGCCCCAGCATTTT
once | TRBJ1-2 | TRBV7-9 | . | CASSLGSYGYTF | TGTGCCAGCAGCTTAGGCAGCTATGGCTACACCTTC
. | TRBJ2-3 | TRBV4-2 | TRBD2 | CASMDGGAGDTQYF | TGTGCCAGCATGGACGGGGGGGCGGGGGATACGCAGTATTTT
. | TRBJ2-2 | TRBV4-2 | . | CASSQRGTGELFF | TGTGCCAGCAGCCAAAGGGGCACCGGGGAGCTGTTTTTT
. | TRBJ2-2 | TRBV6-5 | . | CASSYSLGDTGELFF | TGTGCCAGCAGTTACTCGTTGGGAGACACCGGGGAGCTGTTTTTT
. | TRBJ2-7 | TRBV4-2 | TRBD1 | CASSPAGTGDEQYF | TGTGCCAGCAGCCCAGCCGGGACAGGCGACGAGCAGTACTTC
. | TRBJ2-7 | TRBV10-3 | . | CAISVDRTYEQYF | TGTGCCATCAGTGTGGACAGAACCTACGAGCAGTACTTC
. | TRBJ2-1 | TRBV5-6 | TRBD2 | CASSPRTSGPQRFRNEQFF | TGTGCCAGCAGCCCTCGGACTAGCGGGCCACAACGGTTCCGGAATGAGCAGTTCTTC
. | TRBJ2-5 | TRBV23-1 | . | CASSQSEGMTQYF | TGCGCCAGCAGTCAATCGGAGGGTATGACCCAGTACTTC
. | TRBJ2-7 | TRBV19 | . | CASSNLRAYEQYF | TGTGCCAGTAGCAACCTGAGGGCCTACGAGCAGTACTTC
. | TRBJ2-1 | TRBV7-7 | TRBD2 | CASSLGPRGGDNEQFF | TGTGCTAGCAGCTTAGGACCGCGCGGGGGGGATAATGAGCAGTTCTTC
once | TRBJ1-3 | TRBV11-2 | TRBD1 | CASSLTGAAGNTIYF | TGTGCCAGCAGCTTAACAGGGGCGGCTGGAAACACCATATATTTT
. | TRBJ2-1 | TRBV4-1 | . | CASSQDQGGEIYNEQFF | TGCGCCAGCAGCCAAGATCAAGGGGGGGAAATCTACAATGAGCAGTTCTTC
. | TRBJ2-1 | TRBV27 | . | CASSPYRGTTIPYNEQFF | TGTGCCAGCAGTCCTTATCGGGGAACAACTATCCCCTACAATGAGCAGTTCTTC
. | TRBJ2-1 | TRBV7-9 | . | CASSLVFGEGHNEQFF | TGTGCCAGCAGCTTAGTTTTCGGGGAAGGGCACAATGAGCAGTTCTTC
once | TRBJ2-3 | TRBV4-2 | TRBD2 | CASSPVPYGGESTDTQYF | TGTGCCAGCAGCCCCGTCCCTTACGGGGGGGAAAGCACAGATACGCAGTATTTT